This T cell receptor beta chain appears in the sequencing data of a study of T cell responses to AZD1222 COVID-19 vaccine. V was shortened by 6 bases and J by 1 base, with 12 bases between the two germline ends. CDR1 is SNHLY, CDR2 FYNNEI, per germline. The CDR3 is 14 amino acids. Repertoires were generated with immunoSEQ multiplex PCR, while TCRdb's copy carries only in-frame clones and drops some. The sample has about 96,000 clones; under 95% are singletons. Source: peripheral blood, taken on day 0 of MenACWY control vaccination. This receptor was identified in an adult in good health. This chain connects TRBV2 to TRBJ1-2; perhaps TRBD1 as D (6 bases). The CDR3 DNA reads TGTGCCAGCAGGCAGGACAGCTTTAACTATGGCTACACCTTC. This codes for CASRQDSFNYGYTF.